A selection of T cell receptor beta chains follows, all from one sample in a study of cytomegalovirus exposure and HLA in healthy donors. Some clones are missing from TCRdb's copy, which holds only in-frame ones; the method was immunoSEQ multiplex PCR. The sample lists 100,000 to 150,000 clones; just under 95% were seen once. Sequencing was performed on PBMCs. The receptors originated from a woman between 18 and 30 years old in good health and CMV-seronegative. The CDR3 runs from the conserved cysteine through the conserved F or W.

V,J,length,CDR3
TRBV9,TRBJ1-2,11,CASSDGPGYTF
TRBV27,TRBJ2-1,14,CASSLSPNYNEQFF
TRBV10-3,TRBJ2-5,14,CAISGAGVGETQYF
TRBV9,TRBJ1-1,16,CASSAVLGTGGSEAFF
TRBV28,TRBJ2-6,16,CASSLGAYSGANVLTF
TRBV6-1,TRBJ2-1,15,CASSPDGTGENEQFF
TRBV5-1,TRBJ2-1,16,CASGAGGISSYNEQFF
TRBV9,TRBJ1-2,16,CASSPRPEIRGAGYTF
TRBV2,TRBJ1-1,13,CASSLQGASEAFF
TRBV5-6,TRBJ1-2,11,CASSFRDGYTF